The rows below give T cell receptor beta chains drawn from one sample of a study of blood T cells in healthy people across ages. TCRdb re-derived calls from the 5' RACE reads in MiXCR, one entry per CDR3 protein. The sample contains hundreds of thousands of distinct CDR3 sequences, approximately 49% of which appear only once. Sequenced material: blood. The receptors here all came from a woman aged 60-75 years in good health. The CDR3 runs from the conserved cysteine through the conserved F or W. Fields, in order: D gene, J gene, V gene, clone size, CDR3 protein, CDR3 DNA. The D gene is left open where the match is weak. Not all rows give a size; the values are once, few, many and, for expanded clones, a class.

D: -; J: TRBJ1-2; V: TRBV7-9; size: -; CDR3: CASSLLRSVGYTF; DNA: TGTGCCAGCAGCTTACTCAGATCTGTCGGCTACACCTTC
D: -; J: TRBJ2-1; V: TRBV20-1; size: -; CDR3: CSTQKGSYNEQFF; DNA: TGCTCTACCCAGAAGGGAAGTTACAATGAGCAGTTCTTC
D: -; J: TRBJ2-7; V: TRBV5-1; size: few; CDR3: CASSLDRMGEQYF; DNA: TGCGCCAGCAGCTTGGACAGGATGGGGGAGCAGTACTTC
D: -; J: TRBJ2-1; V: TRBV20-1; size: -; CDR3: CSARERLYTAGSSYNEQFF; DNA: TGCAGTGCTAGAGAACGGTTGTACACTGCGGGGAGCTCCTACAATGAGCAGTTCTTC
D: TRBD1; J: TRBJ2-7; V: TRBV11-2; size: -; CDR3: CASRPGGAAYEQYF; DNA: TGTGCCAGCCGTCCAGGGGGAGCGGCATACGAGCAGTACTTC
D: -; J: TRBJ2-5; V: TRBV5-1; size: -; CDR3: CASSLSWHNQETQYF; DNA: TGCGCCAGCAGCTTAAGCTGGCATAACCAAGAGACCCAGTACTTC
D: -; J: TRBJ2-7; V: TRBV4-3; size: -; CDR3: CASSQDRASRGEQYF; DNA: TGCGCCAGCAGCCAAGATCGGGCTAGCAGAGGCGAGCAGTACTTC
D: TRBD2; J: TRBJ2-5; V: TRBV15; size: -; CDR3: CATCRGLAGWQETQYF; DNA: TGTGCCACCTGCAGGGGACTAGCGGGATGGCAAGAGACCCAGTACTTC
D: -; J: TRBJ2-7; V: TRBV20-1; size: few; CDR3: CSARVSASSYEQYF; DNA: TGCAGTGCTAGGGTTAGCGCCAGCTCCTACGAGCAGTACTTC
D: -; J: TRBJ2-7; V: TRBV20-1; size: -; CDR3: CSASRLAGGEQYF; DNA: TGCAGTGCTAGTAGGCTTGCTGGCGGCGAGCAGTACTTC
D: -; J: TRBJ2-3; V: TRBV2; size: few; CDR3: CASSERGKVSTDTQYF; DNA: TGTGCCAGCAGTGAACGGGGGAAGGTGTCCACAGATACGCAGTATTTT
D: -; J: TRBJ2-5; V: TRBV7-9; size: -; CDR3: CASSPQGPTGTQYF; DNA: TGTGCCAGCAGCCCCCAGGGACCCACGGGGACCCAGTACTTC
D: -; J: TRBJ1-5; V: TRBV2; size: -; CDR3: CASNPVGSNQPQHF; DNA: TGTGCCAGCAACCCGGTGGGGAGCAATCAGCCCCAGCATTTT
D: -; J: TRBJ2-3; V: TRBV29-1; size: few; CDR3: CSVAVNSPRGADTQYF; DNA: TGCAGCGTCGCCGTTAATAGCCCCCGAGGAGCAGATACGCAGTATTTT
D: -; J: TRBJ2-1; V: TRBV6-1; size: -; CDR3: CASSEARYEQFF; DNA: TGTGCCAGCAGTGAAGCGCGGTATGAGCAGTTCTTC
D: -; J: TRBJ2-1; V: TRBV9; size: once; CDR3: CASSAWGGGYNEQFF; DNA: TGTGCCAGCAGCGCCTGGGGAGGGGGGTACAATGAGCAGTTCTTC
D: -; J: TRBJ2-5; V: TRBV11-2; size: -; CDR3: CASSLGVTEETQYF; DNA: TGTGCCAGCAGCTTAGGTGTCACCGAAGAGACCCAGTACTTC
D: -; J: TRBJ1-1; V: TRBV5-1; size: -; CDR3: CASSLVGKNTEAFF; DNA: TGCGCCAGCAGCTTGGTCGGGAAAAACACTGAAGCTTTCTTT
D: TRBD2; J: TRBJ2-7; V: TRBV18; size: -; CDR3: CASSPSLQRETSYEQYF; DNA: TGTGCCAGCTCACCATCTTTACAGCGGGAGACCTCCTACGAGCAGTACTTC
D: -; J: TRBJ2-5; V: TRBV3-1; size: -; CDR3: CASSHHRTGQSKTQYF; DNA: TGTGCCAGCAGCCATCACCGCACAGGGCAGTCGAAGACCCAGTACTTC
D: TRBD1; J: TRBJ1-1; V: TRBV7-2; size: -; CDR3: CASSSLTGIKRNTEAFF; DNA: TGTGCCAGCAGCTCTCTGACAGGGATCAAGAGGAACACTGAAGCTTTCTTT
D: TRBD2; J: TRBJ2-2; V: TRBV29-1; size: -; CDR3: CSVEVGTGGRIGELFF; DNA: TGCAGCGTTGAAGTTGGAACGGGAGGGCGAATCGGGGAGCTGTTTTTT
D: -; J: TRBJ2-7; V: TRBV6-6; size: -; CDR3: CASSSPQHYAYEQYF; DNA: TGTGCCAGCAGTAGCCCCCAACACTACGCCTACGAGCAGTACTTC
D: TRBD2; J: TRBJ2-7; V: TRBV7-2; size: -; CDR3: CAGSLRAGLAQNEQYF; DNA: TGTGCCGGCAGCTTACGGGCAGGACTAGCTCAGAACGAGCAGTACTTC
D: TRBD2; J: TRBJ2-5; V: TRBV5-4; size: -; CDR3: CASSLGGWSGSGETQYF; DNA: TGTGCCAGCAGCTTGGGCGGATGGAGCGGGAGCGGAGAGACCCAGTACTTC
D: -; J: TRBJ2-1; V: TRBV14; size: -; CDR3: CASSQGLLNEQFF; DNA: TGTGCCAGCAGCCAAGGCCTTCTTAATGAGCAGTTCTTC
D: -; J: TRBJ2-7; V: TRBV6-2/TRBV6-3; size: -; CDR3: CASSRPGRPTRYNEQYF; DNA: TGTGCCAGCAGTCGCCCCGGACGGCCCACCCGGTACAATGAGCAGTACTTC
D: -; J: TRBJ2-7; V: TRBV5-1; size: -; CDR3: CASSLSGQSPIEQYF; DNA: TGCGCCAGCAGCTTGTCGGGTCAGTCCCCTATCGAGCAGTACTTC
D: -; J: TRBJ2-6; V: TRBV30; size: -; CDR3: CAWSVITGANVLTF; DNA: TGTGCCTGGAGTGTTATAACTGGGGCCAACGTCCTGACTTTC
D: TRBD1; J: TRBJ1-6; V: TRBV7-9; size: -; CDR3: CASSETGLGNSPLHF; DNA: TGTGCCAGCAGCGAGACAGGGCTGGGGAATTCACCCCTCCACTTT
D: -; J: TRBJ2-5; V: TRBV4-2; size: many; CDR3: CASSQEERGETQYF; DNA: TGTGCCAGCAGCCAAGAAGAAAGAGGGGAGACCCAGTACTTC
D: -; J: TRBJ1-5; V: TRBV12-3/TRBV12-4; size: few; CDR3: CASSIWESNQPQHF; DNA: TGTGCCAGCAGTATTTGGGAAAGCAATCAGCCCCAGCATTTT
D: -; J: TRBJ2-6; V: TRBV7-9; size: many; CDR3: CASSLARGANVLTF; DNA: TGTGCCAGCAGCTTAGCGCGTGGGGCCAACGTCCTGACTTTC
D: -; J: TRBJ2-5; V: TRBV10-3; size: -; CDR3: CAITPGYSKSGETQYF; DNA: TGTGCCATCACCCCGGGGTACAGTAAGTCTGGAGAGACCCAGTACTTC
D: TRBD2; J: TRBJ2-5; V: TRBV7-2; size: -; CDR3: CASSTSGAPWETQYF; DNA: TGTGCCAGCAGCACTAGCGGGGCTCCTTGGGAGACCCAGTACTTC
D: -; J: TRBJ1-1; V: TRBV7-3; size: once; CDR3: CASSVSKNTEAFF; DNA: TGTGCCAGCAGCGTGAGTAAGAACACTGAAGCTTTCTTT
D: -; J: TRBJ2-5; V: TRBV21-1; size: few; CDR3: CASSKLRTSGIQETQYF; DNA: TGTGCCAGCAGCAAACTCCGGACTAGCGGGATCCAAGAGACCCAGTACTTC
D: -; J: TRBJ2-7; V: TRBV5-1; size: few; CDR3: CASSPQGNEQYF; DNA: TGCGCCAGCAGCCCACAGGGAAACGAGCAGTACTTC
D: -; J: TRBJ2-7; V: TRBV29-1; size: many; CDR3: CSVDEGGYEQYF; DNA: TGCAGCGTTGATGAAGGGGGCTACGAGCAGTACTTC
D: TRBD2; J: TRBJ2-1; V: TRBV19; size: -; CDR3: CASSSRTSGTGEQFF; DNA: TGTGCCAGTAGTAGTAGGACTAGCGGGACTGGTGAGCAGTTCTTC
D: -; J: TRBJ1-2; V: TRBV29-1; size: -; CDR3: CSVASRGEGGYTF; DNA: TGCAGCGTCGCCTCGCGGGGGGAGGGCGGCTACACCTTC
D: -; J: TRBJ2-3; V: TRBV6-2/TRBV6-3; size: few; CDR3: CASSYVNTQYF; DNA: TGTGCCAGCAGTTACGTTAATACGCAGTATTTT
D: TRBD1; J: TRBJ1-6; V: TRBV18; size: -; CDR3: CASSPGTGFRSPLHF; DNA: TGTGCCAGCTCACCCGGGACAGGGTTTCGGTCACCCCTCCACTTT
D: TRBD2; J: TRBJ2-3; V: TRBV12-3/TRBV12-4; size: few; CDR3: CASSPSSGRSADMQYF; DNA: TGTGCCAGCAGCCCATCAAGCGGGAGGAGCGCAGATATGCAGTATTTT
D: TRBD2; J: TRBJ2-1; V: TRBV30; size: -; CDR3: CARGLAEYNEQFF; DNA: TGTGCCCGAGGTCTAGCGGAGTACAATGAGCAGTTCTTC